The next 7 T cell receptor beta chains were all read from a single sample in a study of T cells in Graves' hyperthyroidism and ophthalmopathy. RNA transcripts served as the template for amplifying TCR beta CDR3 regions. HTBI primers were employed in a first-round RT-PCR of the TCR CDR3. TCRdb processed the multiplex PCR reads anew with MiXCR; each CDR3 protein has one entry. The table includes more than 550,000 distinct CDR3 sequences, roughly 20% detected once. The material sequenced was blood. Source of these receptors: a woman between 45 and 65 years old with Graves' hyperthyroidism that later progressed to Graves' ophthalmopathy.

This clonotype was picked up a small number of times. The chain links TRBV2 to TRBJ2-4; D not resolved. CDR1 is SNHLY and CDR2 is FYNNEI in the germline V gene. V was clipped by 4 bases and J by 0 bases, with 19 bases between them. The CDR3 has 18 residues. CDR3: CASSGSQGPFLAKNIQYF. The CDR3 DNA reads as TGTGCCAGCAGTGGGTCCCAAGGGCCCTTCTTAGCCAAAAACATTCAGTACTTC. Drawing the rest from reference TRBV2 and TRBJ2-4, the complete variable domain is EPEVTQTPSHQVTQMGQEVILRCVPISNHLYFYWYRQILGQKVEFLVSFYNNEISEKSEIFDDQFSVERPDGSNFTLKIRSTKLEDSAMYFCASSGSQGPFLAKNIQYFGAGTRLSVL.

In the case of this clonotype: This may stem from a read error, because a much larger clone lies one nucleotide away. CDR3 coding DNA: TGTGCCAGCAGTGAAGCGGGCAGCAATCAGCCCCAGCATTTT. It codes for CASSEAGSNQPQHF. V and J are TRBV2 and TRBJ1-5; D unclear. Trimming cost V 0 bases and J 1 base, with 4 bases left between them. From germline, CDR1 is SNHLY and CDR2 FYNNEI. This CDR3 has 14 amino acids.

This clonotype was seen once. The J gene is TRBJ1-1, the V gene TRBV19; perhaps TRBD1 as D (6 bases). Trimming cost V 7 bases and J 5 bases, with 17 bases left between them. The germline gives CDR1 LNHDA, CDR2 SQIVND (reference sequence). This CDR3 is 14 amino acids long. CDR3 loop: CASTPGGGRTEAFF. Here the CDR3 DNA reads TGTGCCAGTACCCCGGGAGGGGGAAGGACTGAAGCTTTCTTT.

This chain joins TRBV6-2 or TRBV6-3 and TRBJ2-1; maybe TRBD1 (6 bases). The CDR3 contains 17 residues. V was clipped by 4 bases and J by 0 bases, with 16 bases between them. Germline V gene lookup returns CDR1 MNHEY and CDR2 SVGEGT. The CDR3 region is CASSSGTLRISYNEQFF. In DNA form, the CDR3 reads TGTGCCAGCAGTTCGGGGACACTCCGTATCTCCTACAATGAGCAGTTCTTC.

Many counts were recorded for this clonotype. The chain employs TRBV11-2 and TRBJ2-3; D not certain. The CDR3 totals 15 residues. V was cut by 0 bases and J by 0 bases, with 7 bases left in between. CDR1 is SGHAT and CDR2 is FQNNGV in the germline V gene. CDR3 sequence: CASSLDPRSTDTQYF. DNA of the CDR3: TGTGCCAGCAGCTTAGATCCCAGGAGCACAGATACGCAGTATTTT.

The CDR3, as DNA: TGTGCCAGCAGCGTAGATCTAGCTTCGGGGCGTGAGCAGTTCTTC. Residues: CASSVDLASGREQFF. The rearrangement links TRBV9 to TRBJ2-1; D tentatively reads TRBD1 or TRBD2 (5 bases each). The CDR3 has 15 residues. The germline V and J ends were trimmed by 0 bases and 9 bases, with 16 bases remaining between them. Looked up from germline, CDR1 is SGDLS and CDR2 is YYNGEE.

This clonotype was detected ten times or more. The J gene is TRBJ1-1, the V gene TRBV20-1; 7 bases map to TRBD1. V shed 3 bases, J shed 2 bases, and the junction held 6 bases outside the gene matches. This CDR3 has 14 amino acids. Germline-derived CDR1 and CDR2 are DFQATT and SNEGSKA (reference sequence). CDR3 bases: TGCAGTGCTAGGGTAAACAGGGGCAACACTGAAGCTTTCTTT. Its protein product is CSARVNRGNTEAFF.